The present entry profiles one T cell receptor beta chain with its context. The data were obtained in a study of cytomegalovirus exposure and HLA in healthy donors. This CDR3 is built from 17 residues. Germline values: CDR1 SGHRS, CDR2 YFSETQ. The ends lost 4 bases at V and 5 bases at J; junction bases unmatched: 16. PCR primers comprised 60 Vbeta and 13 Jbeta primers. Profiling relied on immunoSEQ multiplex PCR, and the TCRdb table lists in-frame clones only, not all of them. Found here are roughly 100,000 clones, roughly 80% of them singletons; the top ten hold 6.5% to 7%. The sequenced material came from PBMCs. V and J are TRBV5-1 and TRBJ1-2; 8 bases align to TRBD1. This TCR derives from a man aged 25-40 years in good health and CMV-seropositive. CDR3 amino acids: CASSDAGGAGVMYGYTF. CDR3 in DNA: TGCGCCAGCAGCGACGCAGGGGGCGCGGGGGTTATGTATGGCTACACCTTC.